The clone carrying this TCR beta chain has just one count. What it binds is not known. The data were taken from a study of T cells in localized non-small cell lung cancer. The germline CDR1 and CDR2 sequences are LGHNA and YSLEER. The CDR3 runs 15 residues. V lost 1 base and J lost 6; bases outside the gene matches: 7. Some clones are missing from TCRdb's copy, which holds only in-frame ones; the method was immunoSEQ multiplex PCR. The sample has 61,000 or so clones; just over 85% are singletons. Study outcomes and limitations: The highest T cell clonality was in uninvolved adjacent lung, above tumor. There was an association of higher blood T cell density with longer overall survival. Within adjacent lung there appeared a median approximately 59 of the top 100 tumor clones.

The receptor was isolated from a woman aged 35 to 70 with stage I lung adenocarcinoma. The rearrangement joins TRBV4-3 to TRBJ1-2; 8 bases match TRBD1. The source material was peripheral blood, sampled before any cancer treatment. The CDR3 loop is CASSQVDRDIDGYTF. CDR3 nucleotides: TGCGCCAGCAGCCAAGTGGACAGGGATATTGATGGCTACACCTTC.